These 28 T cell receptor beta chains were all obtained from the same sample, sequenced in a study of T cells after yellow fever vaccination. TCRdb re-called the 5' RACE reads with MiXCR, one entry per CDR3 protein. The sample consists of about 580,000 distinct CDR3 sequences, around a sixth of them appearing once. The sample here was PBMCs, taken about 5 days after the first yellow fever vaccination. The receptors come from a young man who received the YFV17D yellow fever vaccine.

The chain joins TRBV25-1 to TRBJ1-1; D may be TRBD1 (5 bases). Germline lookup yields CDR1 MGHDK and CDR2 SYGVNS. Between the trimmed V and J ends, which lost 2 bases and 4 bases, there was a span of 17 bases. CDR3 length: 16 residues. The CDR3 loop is CASSEPREDGATEAFF. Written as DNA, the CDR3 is TGTGCCAGCAGTGAACCCAGGGAGGACGGGGCCACTGAAGCTTTCTTT.

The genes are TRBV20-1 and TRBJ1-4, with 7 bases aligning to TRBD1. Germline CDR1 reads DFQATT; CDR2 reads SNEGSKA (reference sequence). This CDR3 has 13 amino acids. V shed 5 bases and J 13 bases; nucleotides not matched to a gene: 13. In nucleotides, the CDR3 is TGCAGTGCTCCAGGGGGGTCGGAAAGAACACTGTTTTTT. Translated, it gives CSAPGGSERTLFF.

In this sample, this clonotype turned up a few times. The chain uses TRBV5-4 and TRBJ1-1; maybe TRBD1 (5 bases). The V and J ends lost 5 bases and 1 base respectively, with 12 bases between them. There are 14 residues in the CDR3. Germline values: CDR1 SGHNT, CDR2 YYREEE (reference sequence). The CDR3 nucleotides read TGTGCCAGCAGACCCGACAGCCCGAACACTGAAGCTTTCTTT. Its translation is CASRPDSPNTEAFF. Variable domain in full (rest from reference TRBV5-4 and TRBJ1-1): ETGVTQSPTHLIKTRGQQVTLRCSSQSGHNTVSWYQQALGQGPQFIFQYYREEENGRGNFPPRFSGLQFPNYSSELNVNALELDDSALYLCASRPDSPNTEAFFGQGTRLTVV.

The DNA of the CDR3 is TGTGCCAGCAGCTTTCCTAGCGGGGGATTCAACAATGAGCAGTTCTTC. This translates into CASSFPSGGFNNEQFF. The chain has TRBV7-9 and TRBJ2-1; 10 nucleotides agree with TRBD2. Germline V CDR1 and CDR2: SEHNR, FQNEAQ (reference sequence). V gave up 3 bases and J gave up 5 bases; unmatched junction bases: 7. The CDR3 is 16 residues long.

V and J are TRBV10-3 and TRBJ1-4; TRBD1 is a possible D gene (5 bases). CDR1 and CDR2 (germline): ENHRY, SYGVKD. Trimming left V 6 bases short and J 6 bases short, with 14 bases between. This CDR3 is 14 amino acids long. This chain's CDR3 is CAIRPGLRHEKLFF. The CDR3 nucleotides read TGTGCCATCAGACCGGGACTCAGGCATGAAAAACTGTTTTTT.

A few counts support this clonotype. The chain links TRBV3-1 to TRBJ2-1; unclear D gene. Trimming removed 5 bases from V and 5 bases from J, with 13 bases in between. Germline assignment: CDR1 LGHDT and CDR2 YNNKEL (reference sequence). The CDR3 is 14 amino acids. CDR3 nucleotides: TGTGCCAGCAGCACCCGGGCCGAGCACAATGAGCAGTTCTTC. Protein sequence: CASSTRAEHNEQFF.

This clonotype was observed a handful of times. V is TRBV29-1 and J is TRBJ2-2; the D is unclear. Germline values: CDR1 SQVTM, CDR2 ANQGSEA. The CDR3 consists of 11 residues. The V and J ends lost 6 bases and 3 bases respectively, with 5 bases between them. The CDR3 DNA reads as TGCAGCGTAAAATACACCGGGGAGCTGTTTTTT. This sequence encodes CSVKYTGELFF.

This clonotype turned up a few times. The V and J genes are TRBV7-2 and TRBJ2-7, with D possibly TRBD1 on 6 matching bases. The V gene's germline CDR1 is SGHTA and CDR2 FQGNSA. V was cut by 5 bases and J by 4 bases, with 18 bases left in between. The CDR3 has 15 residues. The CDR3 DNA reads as TGTGCCAGCAGCACTCCGACAGGAGACTCTTACGAGCAGTACTTC. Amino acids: CASSTPTGDSYEQYF.

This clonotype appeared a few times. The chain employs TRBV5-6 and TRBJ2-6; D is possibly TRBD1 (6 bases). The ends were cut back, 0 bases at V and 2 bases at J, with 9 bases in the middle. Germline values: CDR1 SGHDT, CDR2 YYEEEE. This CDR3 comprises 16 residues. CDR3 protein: CASSLGAGAGANVLTF. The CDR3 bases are TGTGCCAGCAGCTTGGGAGCAGGGGCTGGGGCCAACGTCCTGACTTTC.

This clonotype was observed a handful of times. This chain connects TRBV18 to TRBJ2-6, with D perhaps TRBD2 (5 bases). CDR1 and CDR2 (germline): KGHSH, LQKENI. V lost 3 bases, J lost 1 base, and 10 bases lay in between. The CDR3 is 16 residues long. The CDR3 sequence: CASSPSLASGANVLTF. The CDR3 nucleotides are TGTGCCAGCTCACCTTCTTTAGCGTCTGGGGCCAACGTCCTGACTTTC.

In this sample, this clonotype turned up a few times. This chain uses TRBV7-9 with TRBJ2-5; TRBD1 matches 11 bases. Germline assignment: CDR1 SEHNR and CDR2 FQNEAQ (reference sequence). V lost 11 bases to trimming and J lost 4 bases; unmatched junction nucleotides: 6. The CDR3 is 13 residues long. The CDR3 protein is CASGQGARETQYF. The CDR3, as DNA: TGTGCCTCCGGACAGGGGGCCAGAGAGACCCAGTACTTC.

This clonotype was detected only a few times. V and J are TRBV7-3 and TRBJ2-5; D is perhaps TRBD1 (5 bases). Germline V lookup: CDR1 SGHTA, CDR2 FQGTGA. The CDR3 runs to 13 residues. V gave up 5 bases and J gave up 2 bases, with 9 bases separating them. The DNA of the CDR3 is TGTGCCAGCAGCGTGACAGTGCAAGAGACCCAGTACTTC. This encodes CASSVTVQETQYF. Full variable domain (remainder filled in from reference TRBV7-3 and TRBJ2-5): GAGVSQTPSNKVTEKGKYVELRCDPISGHTALYWYRQSLGQGPEFLIYFQGTGAADDSGLPNDRFFAVRPEGSVSTLKIQRTERGDSAVYLCASSVTVQETQYFGPGTRLLVL.

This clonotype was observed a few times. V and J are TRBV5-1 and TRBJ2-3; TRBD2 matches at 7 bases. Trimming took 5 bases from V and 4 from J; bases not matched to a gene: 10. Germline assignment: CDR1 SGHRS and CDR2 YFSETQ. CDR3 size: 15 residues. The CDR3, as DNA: TGCGCCAGCAGGGCCAGCGGGGACTTTCCAGATACGCAGTATTTT. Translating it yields CASRASGDFPDTQYF. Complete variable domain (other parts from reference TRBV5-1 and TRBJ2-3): KAGVTQTPRYLIKTRGQQVTLSCSPISGHRSVSWYQQTPGQGLQFLFEYFSETQRNKGNFPGRFSGRQFSNSRSEMNVSTLELGDSALYLCASRASGDFPDTQYFGPGTRLTVL.

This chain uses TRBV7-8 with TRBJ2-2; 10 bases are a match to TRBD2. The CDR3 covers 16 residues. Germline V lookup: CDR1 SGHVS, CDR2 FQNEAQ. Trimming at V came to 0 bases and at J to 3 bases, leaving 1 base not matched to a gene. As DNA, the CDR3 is TGTGCCAGCAGCTTAGCGAGCGGGGGGGACACCGGGGAGCTGTTTTTT. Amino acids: CASSLASGGDTGELFF.

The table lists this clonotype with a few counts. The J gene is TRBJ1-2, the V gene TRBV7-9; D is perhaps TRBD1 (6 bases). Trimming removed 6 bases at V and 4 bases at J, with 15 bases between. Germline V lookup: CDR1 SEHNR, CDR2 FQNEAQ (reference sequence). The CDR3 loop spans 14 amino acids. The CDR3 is CASSQRGVSYGYTF. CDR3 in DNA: TGTGCCAGCAGTCAAAGGGGGGTCTCCTATGGCTACACCTTC.

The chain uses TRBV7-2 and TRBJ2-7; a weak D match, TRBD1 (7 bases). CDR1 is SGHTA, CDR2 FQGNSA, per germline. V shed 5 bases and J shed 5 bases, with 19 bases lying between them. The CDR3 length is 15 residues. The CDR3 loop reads CASSPGPGRGDEQYF. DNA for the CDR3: TGTGCCAGCAGCCCGGGTCCGGGCAGGGGGGACGAGCAGTACTTC.

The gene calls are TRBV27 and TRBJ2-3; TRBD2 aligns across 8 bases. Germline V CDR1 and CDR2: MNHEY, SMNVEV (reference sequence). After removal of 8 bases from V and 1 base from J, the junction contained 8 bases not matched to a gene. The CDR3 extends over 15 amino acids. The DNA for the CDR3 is TGTGCCAGCCGGACGGGGGGGGCCGGCACAGATACGCAGTATTTT. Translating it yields CASRTGGAGTDTQYF.

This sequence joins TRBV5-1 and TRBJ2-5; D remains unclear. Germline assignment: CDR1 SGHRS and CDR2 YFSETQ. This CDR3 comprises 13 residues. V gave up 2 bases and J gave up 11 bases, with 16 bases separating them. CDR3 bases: TGCGCCAGCAGCTTAGGAAGGTCGTCTCCTCAGTACTTC. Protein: CASSLGRSSPQYF.

The CDR3 sequence is CASSHPGQGAYEQYV. In DNA, the CDR3 is TGTGCCAGCAGCCATCCGGGACAGGGGGCTTACGAGCAGTACGTC. J is TRBJ2-7 and V is TRBV7-9; TRBD1 agrees at 12 bases. This CDR3 has 15 amino acids. Germline values: CDR1 SEHNR, CDR2 FQNEAQ (reference sequence). The junction had 6 bases not matched to a gene; V was cut back by 5 bases and J by 4 bases.

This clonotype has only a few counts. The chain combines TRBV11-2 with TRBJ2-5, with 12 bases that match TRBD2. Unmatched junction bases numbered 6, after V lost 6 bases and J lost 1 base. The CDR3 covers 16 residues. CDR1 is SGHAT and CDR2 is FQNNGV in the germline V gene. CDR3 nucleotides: TGTGCCAGCAGGGTACTAGCGGGGGGCTCCCAAGAGACCCAGTACTTC. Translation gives CASRVLAGGSQETQYF.

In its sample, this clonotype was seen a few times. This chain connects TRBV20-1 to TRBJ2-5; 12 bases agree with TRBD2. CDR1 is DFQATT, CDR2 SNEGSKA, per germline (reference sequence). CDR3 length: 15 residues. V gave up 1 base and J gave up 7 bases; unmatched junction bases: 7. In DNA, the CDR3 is TGCAGTGCTAGAGTGACTAGCGGGGGTTTAGGGACCCAGTACTTC. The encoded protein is CSARVTSGGLGTQYF.

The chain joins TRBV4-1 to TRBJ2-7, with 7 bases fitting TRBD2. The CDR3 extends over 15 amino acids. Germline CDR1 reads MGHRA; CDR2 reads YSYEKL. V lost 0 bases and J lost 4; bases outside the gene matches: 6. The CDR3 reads CASSQDTAGLYEQYV. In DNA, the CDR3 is TGCGCCAGCAGCCAAGATACAGCGGGGTTATACGAGCAGTACGTC.

CDR3 bases: TGTGCCATCAGTGAGTCGGAGAGCACAGATACGCAGTATTTT. It specifies CAISESESTDTQYF. The genes are TRBV10-3 and TRBJ2-3; D not resolved. The CDR3 loop spans 14 amino acids. The V and J ends lost 0 bases and 0 bases respectively, with 4 bases between them. Germline CDR1 ENHRY, CDR2 SYGVKD.

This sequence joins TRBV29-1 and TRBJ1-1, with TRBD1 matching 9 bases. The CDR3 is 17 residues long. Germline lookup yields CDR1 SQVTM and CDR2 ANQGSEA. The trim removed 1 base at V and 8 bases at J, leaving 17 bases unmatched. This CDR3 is CSVEGWTGETGGFEAFF. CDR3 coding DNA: TGCAGCGTTGAAGGATGGACAGGGGAGACGGGGGGGTTCGAAGCTTTCTTT. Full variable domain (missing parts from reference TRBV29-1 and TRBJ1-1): SAVISQKPSRDICQRGTSLTIQCQVDSQVTMMFWYRQQPGQSLTLIATANQGSEATYESGFVIDKFPISRPNLTFSTLTVSNMSPEDSSIYLCSVEGWTGETGGFEAFFGQGTRLTVV.

The CDR3 DNA sequence: TGTGCCAGCAGTGAATATGAGGGTGTTCGGGGAGGCGGCTACACCTTC. Protein sequence: CASSEYEGVRGGGYTF. V gene TRBV25-1 combines with J gene TRBJ1-2; D ambiguous. Per germline, CDR1 MGHDK and CDR2 SYGVNS. The CDR3 has 16 amino acids. V lost 0 bases and J lost 8, with 19 bases in between.

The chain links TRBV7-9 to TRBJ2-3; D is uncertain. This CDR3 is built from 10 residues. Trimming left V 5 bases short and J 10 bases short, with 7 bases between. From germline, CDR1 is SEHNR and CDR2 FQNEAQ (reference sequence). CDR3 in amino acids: CASSGLAQYF. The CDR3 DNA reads TGTGCCAGCAGCGGTCTCGCGCAGTATTTT.

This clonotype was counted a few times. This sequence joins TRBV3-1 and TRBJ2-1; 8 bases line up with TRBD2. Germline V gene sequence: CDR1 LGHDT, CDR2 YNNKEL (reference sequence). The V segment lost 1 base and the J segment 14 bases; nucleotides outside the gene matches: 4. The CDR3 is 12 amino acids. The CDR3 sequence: CASSQGPGGEFF. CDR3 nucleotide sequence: TGTGCCAGCAGCCAAGGCCCGGGGGGGGAGTTCTTC.

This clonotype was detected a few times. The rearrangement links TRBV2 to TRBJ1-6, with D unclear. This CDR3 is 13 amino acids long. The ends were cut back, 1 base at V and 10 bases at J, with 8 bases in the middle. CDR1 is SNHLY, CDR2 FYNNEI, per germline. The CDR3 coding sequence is TGTGCCAGCAGTGAAGGGGTCGGCTCACCCCTCCACTTT. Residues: CASSEGVGSPLHF.